The 13 T cell receptor beta chains given below trace back to one sample, sequenced in a study of immune heterogeneity within non-small cell lung tumors. Multiplex PCR employing 32 V and 13 J primers generated amplicons of the TCR beta CDR3. TCRdb ran MiXCR on the multiplex PCR reads and lists one entry per CDR3 protein. The sample has under 4,000 distinct CDR3 sequences; roughly 45% are singletons. At 600 ng per sample, bulk tumor genomic DNA provided the template. Doctors removed several biopsies from each primary tumor during surgery, keeping them far apart. Untreated, newly diagnosed non-small cell lung cancer patients underwent curative surgery. Input material: lung tumor tissue. These TCRs come from a man in his sixties with non-small cell lung cancer.

This clonotype ranks as large. This chain links TRBV6-1 with TRBJ1-5; D might be TRBD1 (6 bases). The V and J ends lost 5 bases and 2 bases respectively, with 13 bases between them. Germline loops: CDR1 MNHNS, CDR2 SASEGT. The CDR3 spans 15 residues. The CDR3 sequence: CASSPRSGGNQPQHF. CDR3 coding DNA: TGTGCCAGCAGTCCCCGGTCAGGGGGCAATCAGCCCCAGCATTTT.

V is TRBV3-1 and J is TRBJ2-3, with TRBD2 identical over 8 bases. The junction had 6 bases not matched to a gene; V was cut back by 0 bases and J by 7 bases. The length of the CDR3 is 15 residues. CDR1 is LGHDT, CDR2 YNNKEL, per germline (reference sequence). CDR3 coding DNA: TGTGCCAGCAGCCAAGACGGGACTAGTTTACATACGCAGTATTTT. It translates to CASSQDGTSLHTQYF.

Within the sample, this clonotype is medium-sized. The chain links TRBV6-1 to TRBJ1-3; 8 bases match TRBD1. V was clipped by 4 bases and J by 4 bases; unmatched bases: 6. Germline V gene sequence: CDR1 MNHNS, CDR2 SASEGT. This CDR3 is 15 amino acids long. CDR3 region: CASSVGTGRGNTIYF. Written as DNA, the CDR3 is TGTGCCAGCAGTGTCGGGACAGGAAGAGGAAACACCATATATTTT.

This clonotype was observed a handful of times. The J gene is TRBJ1-4, the V gene TRBV3-1; D is undetermined. Trimming stripped 0 bases from V and 0 bases from J, with 8 bases between. CDR1 LGHDT and CDR2 YNNKEL come from the germline V gene (reference sequence). This CDR3 spans 16 amino acids. The CDR3 DNA follows: TGTGCCAGCAGCCAAGAGCTGGGGTCAACTAATGAAAAACTGTTTTTT. As protein: CASSQELGSTNEKLFF.

This clonotype is medium-sized. The chain combines TRBV12-3 or TRBV12-4 with TRBJ2-5, with TRBD1 matching over 7 bases. The CDR3 has 13 amino acids. Trimming removed 5 bases from V and 3 bases from J; junction bases left unmatched: 3. The CDR3 spells CASSLGQEETQYF. In DNA form, the CDR3 reads TGTGCCAGCAGTCTCGGACAGGAAGAGACCCAGTACTTC.

This clonotype is medium-sized. The chain recombines TRBV5-1 with TRBJ2-2; 8 bases are shared with TRBD2. The CDR3 is 19 residues long. Germline loops: CDR1 SGHRS, CDR2 YFSETQ. Trimming took 4 bases from V and 0 from J; bases not matched to a gene: 14. The CDR3 loop reads CASSDHLPGSGTNTGELFF. The CDR3 nucleotides read TGCGCCAGCAGCGATCATCTCCCGGGTAGCGGGACGAACACCGGGGAGCTGTTTTTT.

The chain uses TRBV6-6 and TRBJ1-4, with D hard to call. The CDR3 is 13 residues long. V lost 0 bases, J lost 4 bases, and 3 bases lay in between. Germline assignment: CDR1 MNHNY and CDR2 SVGAGI (reference sequence). The CDR3 nucleotides read TGTGCCAGCAGTTACTCCAGTAATGAAAAACTGTTTTTT. Protein: CASSYSSNEKLFF.

This clonotype was seen a handful of times. A much bigger clone sits one base away, suggesting this may be a read error. The chain has TRBV11-3 and TRBJ2-3; weak D call: TRBD2 (6 bases). There are 14 residues in the CDR3. The germline V gene encodes CDR1 SGHNT and CDR2 YENEEA. In nucleotides, the CDR3 is TGTGCCAGCAGCTCAAGGAGGGCCCCAGATACGCGGTATTTT. Protein: CASSSRRAPDTRYF.

The V and J genes are TRBV28 and TRBJ2-2; D is undetermined. Trimming stripped 1 base from V and 2 bases from J, with 8 bases between. This CDR3 has 15 residues. From germline, CDR1 is MDHEN and CDR2 SYDVKM. The CDR3 region has the DNA TGTGCCAGCAGTTTATTACAGTTAAACACCGGGGAGCTGTTTTTT. It codes for CASSLLQLNTGELFF. Together with reference TRBV28 and TRBJ2-2, the CDR3 gives the full variable domain: DVKVTQSSRYLVKRTGEKVFLECVQDMDHENMFWYRQDPGLGLRLIYFSYDVKMKEKGDIPEGYSVSREKKERFSLILESASTNQTSMYLCASSLLQLNTGELFFGEGSRLTVL.

The V and J genes are TRBV7-6 and TRBJ1-2; the D is unclear. The V gene's germline CDR1 is SGHVS and CDR2 FNYEAQ. V lost 5 bases to trimming and J lost 0 bases, with 7 bases between them. The CDR3 is made up of 13 amino acids. In DNA, the CDR3 is TGTGCCAGCAGCACGGAGACTAACTATGGCTACACCTTC. It is translated as CASSTETNYGYTF.

This chain links TRBV12-3 or TRBV12-4 with TRBJ1-1; tentatively, D is TRBD1 (6 bases). V lost 6 bases and J 10 bases, leaving 21 bases between the germline ends. This CDR3 is 14 amino acids long. The chain's CDR3 is CASSPRGPARGAFF. The CDR3 DNA reads TGTGCCAGCAGCCCCAGGGGTCCGGCGCGTGGAGCTTTCTTT.

This clonotype occurred once. One end of the junction varies from germline; a read error may be responsible. The gene calls are TRBV7-6 and TRBJ2-1; weak D call: TRBD2 (5 bases). Germline V gene sequence: CDR1 SGHVS, CDR2 FNYEAQ. The CDR3 loop spans 17 amino acids. CDR3 DNA sequence: TGTGCCAGCAGCTTCACAACAGTGGACTGGGCCTATAATGAGCAGTTCTTC. Protein product: CASSFTTVDWAYNEQFF.

This chain connects TRBV28 to TRBJ2-3; D is unclear. Germline CDR1 reads MDHEN; CDR2 reads SYDVKM. The CDR3 is made up of 11 amino acids. V lost 3 bases, J lost 4 bases, and 2 bases lay in between. The CDR3 region has the DNA TGTGCCAGCAGTTTTGCAGATACGCAGTATTTT. Amino acid sequence: CASSFADTQYF.